The 24 T cell receptor beta chains below all came from one sample that was sequenced in a study of neurological immune-mediated disorders (dated by TCRdb to the late 2010s). Preparation of the library involved 5' RACE. The run used an Illumina HiSeq 2500. TCRdb ran its own pipeline on the public reads, namely fastp trimming at Q25 and MiXCR clone calling, and kept in-frame beta chains. Duplicate CDR3 protein sequences are folded into a single record with the most common DNA and genes. The sample table lists about 53,000 distinct CDR3 sequences, 7% to 9% of them with a count of one. Of the sample, about 2% falls within the top ten clones. Reading the label with the study, this specimen's time point is: longitudinal time-point 3. Sequencing was done on a sample of PBMCs. These receptors were obtained from a woman in her forties in good health.

The genes are TRBV20-1 and TRBJ2-1; D possibly corresponds to TRBD2 (6 bases). The CDR3 contains 14 residues. Trimming removed 4 bases at V and 0 bases at J, with 10 bases between. Germline CDR1 reads DFQATT; CDR2 reads SNEGSKA (reference sequence). CDR3 sequence reads: CSAIRGASYNEQFF. The CDR3, as DNA: TGCAGTGCTATCCGCGGGGCCTCCTACAATGAGCAGTTCTTC.

The V and J genes are TRBV5-1 and TRBJ1-1; 9 positions agree with TRBD1. The germline CDR1 and CDR2 sequences are SGHRS and YFSETQ. The CDR3 loop spans 13 amino acids. V shed 4 bases and J 5 bases; nucleotides not matched to a gene: 3. The CDR3 DNA sequence: TGCGCCAGCAGCAACAGGGGGCGAACTGAAGCTTTCTTT. This gives the protein CASSNRGRTEAFF.

Remarks on this clonotype: Being one base from a much bigger clone, this may be a read error. The J gene is TRBJ2-7, the V gene TRBV25-1; D remains ambiguous. Germline CDR1 reads MGHDK; CDR2 reads SYGVNS. The CDR3 sequence is 13 residues long. The CDR3 coding sequence is TGTGCCAACAGTGTTGGGCAGGTCTACGAGCAGTACTTC. Its translation: CANSVGQVYEQYF.

This clonotype was detected many times. The J gene is TRBJ1-5, the V gene TRBV28; no definite D call. The CDR3 loop spans 13 amino acids. The V gene's germline CDR1 is MDHEN and CDR2 SYDVKM. V lost 3 bases and J 4 bases, leaving 7 bases between the germline ends. CDR3 sequence reads: CASSFMLNQPQHF. The DNA of the CDR3 is TGTGCCAGCAGTTTCATGTTAAATCAGCCCCAGCATTTT.

In its sample, this clonotype was seen many times. The V and J genes are TRBV12-3 or TRBV12-4 and TRBJ2-1, with 8 bases matching TRBD2. CDR3 length: 14 residues. Trimming at V came to 1 base and at J to 10 bases, leaving 6 bases not matched to a gene. CDR3 region: CASSLVEIAGEQFF. DNA of the CDR3: TGTGCCAGCAGTTTAGTTGAGATAGCGGGGGAGCAGTTCTTC.

This clonotype was found many times. V is TRBV6-6 and J is TRBJ1-2; TRBD1 might be the D (6 bases). CDR1 MNHNY and CDR2 SVGAGI come from the germline V gene (reference sequence). CDR3 length: 12 residues. V was trimmed by 8 bases and J by 4 bases, leaving 11 bases between them. The DNA for the CDR3 is TGTGCCAGCGGGGGGGGCACCTATGGCTACACCTTC. Its protein is CASGGGTYGYTF.

The chain joins TRBV19 to TRBJ2-1; tentatively, D is TRBD1 or TRBD2 (5 bases each). This CDR3 comprises 13 residues. CDR1 is LNHDA, CDR2 SQIVND, per germline (reference sequence). The V and J ends lost 9 bases and 5 bases respectively, with 14 bases between them. The CDR3 bases are TGTGCCAGCGGGACCGCACGCAACAATGAGCAGTTCTTC. It codes for CASGTARNNEQFF. Variable domain in full (rest from reference TRBV19 and TRBJ2-1): DGGITQSPKYLFRKEGQNVTLSCEQNLNHDAMYWYRQDPGQGLRLIYYSQIVNDFQKGDIAEGYSVSREKKESFPLTVTSAQKNPTAFYLCASGTARNNEQFFGPGTRLTVL.

This clonotype occurred many times. The chain joins TRBV4-3 to TRBJ1-2; no firm D call. Germline assignment: CDR1 LGHNA and CDR2 YSLEER. This CDR3 is built from 17 residues. V was shortened by 3 bases and J by 3 bases, with 20 bases between the two germline ends. The CDR3 DNA reads TGCGCCAGCAGCCAGAAGCCCGGACCGCGCGGAGACTATGGCTACACCTTC. Protein: CASSQKPGPRGDYGYTF.

This clonotype was seen more than once but under ten times. The J gene is TRBJ2-3, the V gene TRBV4-1, with 8 bases matching TRBD1. V lost 4 bases, J lost 0 bases, and 12 bases stayed unmatched. The length of the CDR3 is 18 residues. Germline V gene data show CDR1 as MGHRA and CDR2 as YSYEKL. CDR3 sequence reads: CASSPPDRTGHSTDTQYF. CDR3 coding DNA: TGCGCCAGCAGCCCCCCAGATCGGACAGGGCATAGCACAGATACGCAGTATTTT.

In this sample, this clonotype turned up many times. The chain links TRBV5-1 to TRBJ2-4; 10 bases map to TRBD1. V trimming: 0 bases; J trimming: 4 bases; junction bases outside the gene matches: 4. The germline gives CDR1 SGHRS, CDR2 YFSETQ. The CDR3 has 16 residues. In DNA, the CDR3 is TGCGCCAGCAGCTTGGACCCGGGACAGGGGAAAAACATTCAGTACTTC. Translation gives CASSLDPGQGKNIQYF.

This clonotype was recorded at least ten times. This chain uses TRBV18 with TRBJ1-5; D is unresolved. Germline V lookup: CDR1 KGHSH, CDR2 LQKENI. The V and J ends lost 0 bases and 3 bases respectively, with 12 bases between them. The CDR3 length is 16 residues. The CDR3 spells CASSPPRGGNNQPQHF. In nucleotides, the CDR3 is TGTGCCAGCTCACCACCACGGGGAGGTAACAATCAGCCCCAGCATTTT.

This clonotype occurred many times. The gene calls are TRBV5-6 and TRBJ2-1, with 11 bases matching TRBD2. Germline loops: CDR1 SGHDT, CDR2 YYEEEE. CDR3 length: 13 residues. The V gene end was trimmed by 2 bases and the J gene end by 9 bases; junction bases not matched to a gene: 1. CDR3 DNA sequence: TGTGCCAGCAGCTTCGGGACTAGCGGTGAGCAGTTCTTC. Amino acid sequence: CASSFGTSGEQFF.

This clonotype was recorded at least ten times. The chain links TRBV20-1 to TRBJ1-2; D is perhaps TRBD1 (6 bases). V was trimmed by 2 bases and J by 5 bases, leaving 24 bases between them. The CDR3 loop spans 17 amino acids. The germline gives CDR1 DFQATT, CDR2 SNEGSKA (reference sequence). CDR3 residues: CSARPLRTEESSYGYTF. CDR3 nucleotides: TGCAGTGCTAGACCCCTAAGGACAGAGGAATCCTCATATGGCTACACCTTC.

This clonotype was seen repeatedly, ten times or more. V usage is TRBV7-3 and J usage is TRBJ1-1, with a weak D call TRBD1 (5 bases). Germline V gives CDR1 SGHTA, CDR2 FQGTGA. Deletions cut 3 bases from V and 3 bases from J, with 11 bases between. The CDR3 extends over 14 amino acids. The DNA for the CDR3 is TGTGCCAGCAGCTTGGGGGTGGGCCACACTGAAGCTTTCTTT. Translation gives CASSLGVGHTEAFF.

CDR3: CASSIEFSSNQPQHF. The CDR3 DNA follows: TGTGCCAGTAGTATCGAATTTTCGAGCAATCAGCCCCAGCATTTT. The chain combines TRBV19 with TRBJ1-5; D gene uncertain. This CDR3 has 15 residues. With 3 bases removed from V and 1 base from J, the gap between germline ends came to 10 bases. Per germline, CDR1 LNHDA and CDR2 SQIVND (reference sequence).

This clonotype was recorded many times. This chain links TRBV4-3 with TRBJ2-7; possibly TRBD1 or TRBD2 for D (5 bases each). The germline CDR1 and CDR2 sequences are LGHNA and YSLEER. The V gene lost 3 bases and the J gene lost 2 bases, with 11 bases spanning the gap. The CDR3 sequence is 14 residues long. CDR3 region: CASSHRDRPYEQYF. CDR3 nucleotides: TGCGCCAGCAGCCACCGGGACCGACCCTACGAGCAGTACTTC.

This clonotype was picked up many times. The chain joins TRBV7-2 to TRBJ1-1; tentatively, D is TRBD1 (5 bases). CDR1 SGHTA and CDR2 FQGNSA come from the germline V gene. Between the trimmed V and J ends, which lost 5 bases and 4 bases, there was a span of 11 bases. The CDR3 is 13 residues long. For the CDR3, the DNA is TGTGCCAGCAGCCCGGGGCCCTCCACTGAAGCTTTCTTT. Translating gives CASSPGPSTEAFF.

Ten or more counts support this clonotype. This chain connects TRBV10-3 to TRBJ1-5, with 7 bases matching TRBD1. CDR1 ENHRY and CDR2 SYGVKD come from the germline V gene. This CDR3 region has 19 residues. Trimming took 0 bases from V and 1 from J; bases not matched to a gene: 12. CDR3 DNA sequence: TGTGCCATCAGTGAGTCGAGAGGGGGCGGGAGTGAAAGCAATCAGCCCCAGCATTTT. Translating it yields CAISESRGGGSESNQPQHF.

This clonotype was observed at least ten times. This chain connects TRBV6-2 or TRBV6-3 to TRBJ2-1; D is ambiguous. Trimming took off 2 bases at V and 7 bases at J, with 6 bases between the two ends. Germline V gene sequence: CDR1 MNHEY, CDR2 SVGEGT. The CDR3 totals 12 residues. In DNA, the CDR3 is TGTGCCAGCAGTTACCCCGGGAATGAGCAGTTCTTC. This translates into CASSYPGNEQFF.

This clonotype was found many times. The V call is TRBV7-2, the J call TRBJ1-3, with D hard to call. The CDR3 sequence is 15 residues long. Germline loops: CDR1 SGHTA, CDR2 FQGNSA. Trimming removed 1 base at V and 2 bases at J, with 9 bases between. The CDR3 region has the DNA TGTGCCAGCAGCTTAGGTGGCGGGGCTGGAAACACCATATATTTT. Its translation: CASSLGGGAGNTIYF. The whole variable domain, remainder taken from reference TRBV7-2 and TRBJ1-3, is GAGVSQSPSNKVTEKGKDVELRCDPISGHTALYWYRQSLGQGLEFLIYFQGNSAPDKSGLPSDRFSAERTGGSVSTLTIQRTQQEDSAVYLCASSLGGGAGNTIYFGEGSWLTVV.

This clonotype showed up many times. This chain joins TRBV27 and TRBJ1-5; D unclear. From germline, CDR1 is MNHEY and CDR2 SMNVEV (reference sequence). Trimming removed 2 bases at V and 6 bases at J, with 14 bases between. This CDR3 comprises 15 residues. The CDR3 region has the DNA TGTGCCAGCAGTTTAGAGGGCCTAATTGGTCAGCCCCAGCATTTT. It is translated as CASSLEGLIGQPQHF.

This clonotype was found a few times. The chain is built from TRBV12-3 or TRBV12-4 and TRBJ2-5; a possible D gene is TRBD1 (6 bases). The V end was cut by 6 bases, the J end by 0 bases, with 11 bases between. The CDR3 is 14 residues long. CDR3 nucleotides: TGTGCCAGCAGCGGGGACACCAACCAAGAGACCCAGTACTTC. Protein product: CASSGDTNQETQYF.

This clonotype was counted ten times or more. The chain is built from TRBV14 and TRBJ1-4; D gene uncertain. The germline V and J ends were trimmed by 5 bases and 0 bases, with 16 bases remaining between them. Looked up from germline, CDR1 is SGHDN and CDR2 is FVKESK. The CDR3 has 17 residues. For the CDR3, the DNA is TGTGCCAGCAGCTCCCTGGGGAATATTGCAACTAATGAAAAACTGTTTTTT. Translating gives CASSSLGNIATNEKLFF.

DNA of the CDR3: TGTGCCAGCTCACCAGGCACGGATAGCTACGAGCAGTACTTC. As protein: CASSPGTDSYEQYF. The chain links TRBV18 to TRBJ2-7; D gene unclear. Trimming stripped 2 bases from V and 3 bases from J, with 11 bases between. The length of the CDR3 is 14 residues. The germline V gene has CDR1 KGHSH and CDR2 LQKENI.